Each of the 2 T cell receptor beta chains below was sequenced from the same sample in a study of cytomegalovirus exposure and HLA in healthy donors. Primers included in the PCR were 60 Vbeta and 13 Jbeta primers. Only in-frame clones appear in the TCRdb table, and some are missing; sequencing was by immunoSEQ multiplex PCR. The sample has about 190,000 clones, 74% seen once. The sample comprised PBMCs. All receptors derive from a woman aged 30 to 39 in good health and CMV-seropositive.

This chain joins TRBV21-1 and TRBJ2-4; TRBD1 is taken as the D call from the table, unchecked against the DNA. TRBV21-1 constitutes a pseudogene. This CDR3 comprises 15 residues. The DNA for the CDR3 is TGTGCCAGCAGCAAAGGGGCTATGGCCAAAAACATTCAGTACTTC. It codes for CASSKGAMAKNIQYF.

The chain has TRBV6-1 and TRBJ1-5, with D maybe TRBD1 (5 bases). The CDR3 spans 14 residues. Trimming took 2 bases from V and 4 from J, leaving 9 bases between them. The germline V gene encodes CDR1 MNHNS and CDR2 SASEGT. CDR3 in amino acids: CASSELQGNQPQHF. As DNA, the CDR3 is TGTGCCAGCAGTGAACTCCAGGGAAATCAGCCCCAGCATTTT.